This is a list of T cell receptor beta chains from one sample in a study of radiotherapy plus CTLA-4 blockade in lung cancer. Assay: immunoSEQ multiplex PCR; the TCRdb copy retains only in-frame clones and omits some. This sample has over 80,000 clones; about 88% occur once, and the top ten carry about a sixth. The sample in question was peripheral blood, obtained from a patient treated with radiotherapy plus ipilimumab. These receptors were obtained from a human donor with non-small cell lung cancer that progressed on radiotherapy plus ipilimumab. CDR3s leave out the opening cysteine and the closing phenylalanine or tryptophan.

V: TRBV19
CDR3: ASSISAGYT

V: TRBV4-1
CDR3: ASSQGTGRGSRTSYNEQF

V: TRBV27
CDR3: ASSSGPLPYTDTQY

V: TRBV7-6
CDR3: ASSPRLDSYEQY

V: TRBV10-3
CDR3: AISESPEGRGLSGYT

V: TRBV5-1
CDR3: ASSAGIPGGAF

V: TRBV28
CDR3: ASSFSGANVLT

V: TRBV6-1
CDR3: AITTTGGGNQPQH

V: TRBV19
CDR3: ASSIDSGMGGVQF

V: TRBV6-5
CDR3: ASRVGTGGIYEQY

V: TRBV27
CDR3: ASSFGQGVSPLH

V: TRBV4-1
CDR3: ASSQGVANEKLF

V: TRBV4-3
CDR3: ASSQFRDTEAF

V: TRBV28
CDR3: ASIEQGSSYEQY

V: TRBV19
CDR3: ASSRSGQGSGTEAF

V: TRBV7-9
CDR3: ASSLLALGQTQY

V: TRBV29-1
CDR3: SAMGQGTTRSYEQY

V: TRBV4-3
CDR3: ASSQDRRGTGDQPQH

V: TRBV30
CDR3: AWTWGAGANSGNTIY

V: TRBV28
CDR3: ASSTGTGPYEQY

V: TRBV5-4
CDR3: ASSLGVAGSTDTQY

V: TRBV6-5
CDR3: ASSHGQEQF

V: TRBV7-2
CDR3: ASSLVGTGQYTEAF

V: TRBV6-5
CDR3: ASRPADRGEAF

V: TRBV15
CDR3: ATSREGGRDGYT

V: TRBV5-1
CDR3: ASSPSGTGVGQPQH

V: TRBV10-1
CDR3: ASRRGTSSGNTIY

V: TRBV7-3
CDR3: ASSLTYHLGTDTQY

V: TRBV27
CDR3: ASSPPGSRNIQY

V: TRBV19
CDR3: ASSARVVSGGTRYEQF

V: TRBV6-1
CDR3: ASGEDVGSLLGTNNEQF

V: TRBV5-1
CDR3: ASSLSQGAIGYT

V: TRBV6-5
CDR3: ASSPDGFLRAF

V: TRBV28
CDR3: ASRWGNQPQH

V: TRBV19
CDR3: ASSPGTPQGEQF

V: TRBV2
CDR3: ASSLQGKGANVLT

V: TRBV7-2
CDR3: ASSLPVLGEQF